The sample holds many counts of the clone carrying this T cell receptor (beta chain). The data originate from a study of T cells in Graves' hyperthyroidism and ophthalmopathy. Amplification of TCR beta CDR3 regions was performed using RNA transcripts as template. An initial round of RT-PCR targeting the TCR CDR3 relied on the HTBI primer set. TCRdb passed the multiplex PCR reads through MiXCR, listing each CDR3 protein once. The top ten clones hold around 17% of a sample with 480,000 or so distinct CDR3 sequences, under 15% of them seen once. The receptor comes from a woman aged 18 to 35 with Graves' hyperthyroidism. The specimen sequenced was blood.

In nucleotides, the CDR3 is TGCGCCAGCAGCCAAGCGGCCCTCGGGAGGTTGGAAAAGACCCAGTACTTC. Encoded protein: CASSQAALGRLEKTQYF. V gene TRBV4-1 combines with J gene TRBJ2-5; 7 bases match TRBD2. Per the germline V gene, CDR1 is MGHRA and CDR2 is YSYEKL. The CDR3 runs 17 residues. The V gene end was trimmed by 1 base and the J gene end by 6 bases; junction bases not matched to a gene: 14.